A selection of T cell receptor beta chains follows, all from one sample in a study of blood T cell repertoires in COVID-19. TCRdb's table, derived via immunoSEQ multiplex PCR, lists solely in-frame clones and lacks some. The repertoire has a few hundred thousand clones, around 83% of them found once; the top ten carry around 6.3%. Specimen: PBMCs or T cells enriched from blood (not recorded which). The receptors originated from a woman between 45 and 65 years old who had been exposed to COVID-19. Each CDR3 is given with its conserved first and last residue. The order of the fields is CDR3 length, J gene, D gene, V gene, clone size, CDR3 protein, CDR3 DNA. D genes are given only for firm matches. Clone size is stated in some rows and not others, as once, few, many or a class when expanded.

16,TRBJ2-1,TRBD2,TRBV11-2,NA,CASSLVVRGVYNEQFF,TGTGCCAGCAGCTTAGTGGTCCGGGGGGTGTACAATGAGCAGTTCTTC
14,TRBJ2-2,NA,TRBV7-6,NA,CASSQSPRTGELFF,TGTGCCAGCAGTCAATCACCGAGGACCGGGGAGCTGTTTTTT
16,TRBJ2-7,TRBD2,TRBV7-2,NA,CASSLDGGGISYEQYF,TGTGCCAGCAGCTTAGATGGGGGGGGAATATCCTACGAGCAGTACTTC
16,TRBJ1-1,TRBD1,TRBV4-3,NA,CASSQGDRAQGTEAFF,TGCGCCAGCAGCCAAGGGGACAGGGCCCAGGGCACTGAAGCTTTCTTT
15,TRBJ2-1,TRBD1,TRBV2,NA,CASITPGQSYNEQFF,TGTGCCAGCATTACCCCGGGACAGTCCTACAATGAGCAGTTCTTC
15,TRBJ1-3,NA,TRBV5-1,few,CASSFGTLNRNTIYF,TGCGCCAGCAGCTTCGGGACTCTAAATAGGAACACCATATATTTT
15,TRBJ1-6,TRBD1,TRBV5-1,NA,CASSPGQRNNSPLHF,TGCGCCAGCAGCCCGGGACAGAGGAATAATTCACCCCTCCACTTT
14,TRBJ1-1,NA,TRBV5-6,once,CASSLSLLNTEAFF,TGTGCCAGCAGCTTGTCGTTATTGAACACTGAAGCTTTCTTT
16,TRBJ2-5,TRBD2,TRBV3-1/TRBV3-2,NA,CASSRTTSGGRETQYF,TGTGCCAGCAGCCGAACGACTAGCGGGGGGAGGGAGACCCAGTACTTC
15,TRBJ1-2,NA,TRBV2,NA,CASRETGARHYGYTF,TGTGCCAGCAGGGAGACAGGAGCTAGGCATTATGGCTACACCTTC
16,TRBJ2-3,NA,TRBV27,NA,CASSRRLGASTDTQYF,TGTGCCAGCAGTCGTAGACTGGGTGCTAGCACAGATACGCAGTATTTT
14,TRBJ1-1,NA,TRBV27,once,CASSFGGGNTEAFF,TGTGCCAGCAGTTTCGGCGGGGGAAACACTGAAGCTTTCTTT
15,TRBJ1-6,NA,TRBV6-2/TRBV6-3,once,CASSYEAERGSPLHF,TGTGCCAGCAGTTACGAGGCAGAAAGGGGTTCACCCCTCCACTTT
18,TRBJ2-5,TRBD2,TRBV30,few,CAWSPVLTSGGAGETQYF,TGTGCCTGGAGCCCAGTACTGACTAGCGGGGGGGCCGGAGAGACCCAGTACTTC
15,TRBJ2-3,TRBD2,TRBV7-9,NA,CASSYTSGGSDTQYF,TGTGCCAGCAGTTATACTAGCGGGGGGTCAGATACGCAGTATTTT
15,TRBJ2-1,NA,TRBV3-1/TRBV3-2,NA,CASSQEGSYYNEQFF,TGTGCCAGCAGCCAAGAGGGGAGCTACTACAATGAGCAGTTCTTC
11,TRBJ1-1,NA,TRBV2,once,CASTGRGRSFF,TGTGCCAGCACGGGGAGGGGGAGGTCTTTCTTT
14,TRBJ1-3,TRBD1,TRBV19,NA,CASSEPDRGNTIYF,TGTGCCAGCTCTGAACCGGACAGGGGAAACACCATATATTTT
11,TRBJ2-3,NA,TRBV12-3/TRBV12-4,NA,CASSRSDTQYF,TGTGCCAGCAGCCGGTCAGATACGCAGTATTTT
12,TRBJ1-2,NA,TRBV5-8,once,CASSSGTYGYTF,TGTGCCAGCAGCTCGGGAACCTATGGCTACACCTTC
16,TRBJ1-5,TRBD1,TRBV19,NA,CASSILTGGLEQPQHF,TGTGCCAGTAGTATTCTGACAGGGGGCTTGGAACAGCCCCAGCATTTT
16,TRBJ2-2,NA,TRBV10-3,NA,CAISEGQGLNIGELFF,TGTGCCATCAGTGAAGGTCAGGGGCTTAATATCGGGGAGCTGTTTTTT
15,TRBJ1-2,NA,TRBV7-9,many,CASSPGSAANYGYTF,TGTGCCAGCAGCCCCGGGAGTGCTGCTAACTATGGCTACACCTTC
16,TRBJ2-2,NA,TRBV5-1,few,CASSLAFGGLSGELFF,TGCGCCAGCAGCTTGGCTTTCGGGGGTTTGTCCGGGGAGCTGTTTTTT
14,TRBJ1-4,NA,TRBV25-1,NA,CASSESRAGEKLFF,TGTGCCAGCAGTGAAAGCAGGGCAGGGGAAAAACTGTTTTTT
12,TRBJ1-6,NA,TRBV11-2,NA,CASSLGSSPLHF,TGTGCCAGCAGCTTGGGGAGTTCACCCCTCCACTTT
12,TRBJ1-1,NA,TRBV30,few,CAWSREGTEAFF,TGTGCCTGGAGCAGGGAAGGCACTGAAGCTTTCTTT
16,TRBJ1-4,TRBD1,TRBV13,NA,CATARQGSLTNEKLFF,TGTGCCACTGCTAGACAGGGATCTTTAACTAATGAAAAACTGTTTTTT
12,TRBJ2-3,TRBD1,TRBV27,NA,CASSIDRGTQYF,TGTGCCAGCAGTATCGACAGGGGTACGCAGTATTTT
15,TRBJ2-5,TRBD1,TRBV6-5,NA,CASSYSGTGIETQYF,TGTGCCAGCAGTTACTCAGGGACAGGCATAGAGACCCAGTACTTC
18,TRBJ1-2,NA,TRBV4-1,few,CASSQALFPWGGRGGYTF,TGCGCCAGCAGCCAAGCTCTATTCCCCTGGGGGGGAAGAGGTGGCTACACCTTC
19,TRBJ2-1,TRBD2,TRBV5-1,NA,CASTSTSGGALDLYNEQFF,TGCGCCAGCACTTCCACTAGCGGGGGGGCCTTGGATTTATACAATGAGCAGTTCTTC
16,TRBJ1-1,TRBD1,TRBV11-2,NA,CASSLFGTGSRAEAFF,TGTGCCAGCAGCTTATTCGGGACAGGGAGTAGGGCTGAAGCTTTCTTT
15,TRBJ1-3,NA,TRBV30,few,CAWSRPGRGSNTIYF,TGTGCCTGGAGTCGCCCTGGCAGAGGGAGTAACACCATATATTTT
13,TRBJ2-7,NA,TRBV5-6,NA,CASSLRGSYEQYF,TGTGCCAGCAGCCTCAGGGGCTCCTACGAGCAGTACTTC
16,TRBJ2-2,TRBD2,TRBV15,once,CATSRASGVNTGELFF,TGTGCCACCAGCAGAGCGAGCGGGGTGAACACCGGGGAGCTGTTTTTT
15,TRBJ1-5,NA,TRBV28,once,CASSLVQSSNQPQHF,TGTGCCAGCAGTCTCGTACAGTCTAGCAATCAGCCCCAGCATTTT
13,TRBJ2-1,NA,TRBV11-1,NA,CASDAGRFDEQFF,TGTGCCAGCGACGCGGGGAGATTCGATGAGCAGTTCTTC
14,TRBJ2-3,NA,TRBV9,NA,CASSPDLPADTQYF,TGTGCCAGCAGCCCCGACTTGCCTGCAGATACGCAGTATTTT
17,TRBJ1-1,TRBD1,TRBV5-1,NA,CASSLFLGQGIDSEAFF,TGCGCCAGCAGCTTGTTCTTAGGACAGGGGATAGACTCTGAAGCTTTCTTT
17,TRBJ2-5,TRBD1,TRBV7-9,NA,CASSPYRGLSSQETQYF,TGTGCCAGCAGCCCGTACAGGGGGTTGAGTAGCCAAGAGACCCAGTACTTC
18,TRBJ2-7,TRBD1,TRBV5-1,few,CASSLKRGTGGFSYEQYF,TGCGCCAGCAGCTTGAAGCGCGGCACAGGGGGCTTCTCCTACGAGCAGTACTTC